These 15 T cell receptor beta chains share one sample of origin, sequenced in a study of T-cell memory formation after mild COVID-19. One entry per CDR3 protein, called by TCRdb with MiXCR from the 5' RACE reads. Counted here are fewer than 250,000 distinct CDR3 sequences, 15% to 19% occurring once; the ten biggest clones make up about 2%. The sequenced sample was PBMCs or a T cell subset sorted from them (not recorded which). All receptors come from an adult woman who had mild COVID-19 (a few samples of this study predate the infection). Cell type and time point are not known.

This clonotype occurred a few times. This chain connects TRBV5-8 to TRBJ2-3; the D is unclear. The V gene lost 6 bases and the J gene lost 2 bases, with 10 bases spanning the gap. Germline V CDR1 and CDR2: SGHTS, YDEGEE. The CDR3 has 13 residues. CDR3 DNA: TGTGCCAGCAAAGGCTTACTCACAGATACGCAGTATTTT. Translated, it gives CASKGLLTDTQYF.

This clonotype was recorded a few times. The chain's CDR3 is CASSQGLAGGQSYEQYF. For the CDR3, the DNA is TGTGCCAGCAGCCAAGGCCTAGCGGGGGGACAATCCTACGAGCAGTACTTC. The chain links TRBV3-1 to TRBJ2-7; 11 bases map to TRBD2. Germline-derived CDR1 and CDR2 are LGHDT and YNNKEL (reference sequence). V lost 1 base to trimming and J lost 1 base; unmatched junction nucleotides: 6. The CDR3 contains 17 residues.

This chain links TRBV6-6 with TRBJ2-7, with TRBD2 matching 11 bases. The V gene's germline CDR1 is MNHNY and CDR2 SVGAGI (reference sequence). The CDR3 sequence is 17 residues long. Losses at the gene ends were 2 bases for V and 4 bases for J; bases not matched to a gene: 10. The DNA of the CDR3 is TGTGCCAGCAGTTACGCCCGGTTCGGGACTAGCGGATACGAGCAGTACTTC. Its protein is CASSYARFGTSGYEQYF.

The chain recombines TRBV12-3 or TRBV12-4 with TRBJ2-7, with D uncertain. The length of the CDR3 is 14 residues. V shed 4 bases and J shed 2 bases, with 12 bases lying between them. The CDR3 DNA reads TGTGCCAGCAGTTCCCGGACCATGACCTACGAGCAGTACTTC. Translating it yields CASSSRTMTYEQYF.

The CDR3 here is CASSAGLGLNTEAFF. CDR3 bases: TGTGCCAGCAGTGCGGGTTTAGGGTTGAACACTGAAGCTTTCTTT. V and J are TRBV2 and TRBJ1-1, with D uncertain. The CDR3 sequence is 15 residues long. Between the trimmed V and J ends, which lost 4 bases and 0 bases, there was a span of 12 bases. CDR1 and CDR2 from the germline V gene are SNHLY and FYNNEI.

The V call is TRBV6-6, the J call TRBJ1-5, with unresolved D. Germline CDR1 MNHNY, CDR2 SVGAGI (reference sequence). With 0 bases removed from V and 6 bases from J, the gap between germline ends came to 9 bases. This CDR3 contains 14 residues. In DNA form, the CDR3 reads TGTGCCAGCAGTTACTCGGGGTCAGTTCAGCCCCAGCATTTT. Translating gives CASSYSGSVQPQHF.

This clonotype was found a few times. The chain uses TRBV28 and TRBJ1-4; 8 bases align to TRBD1. The junction had 6 bases not matched to a gene; V was cut back by 5 bases and J by 4 bases. The germline V gene has CDR1 MDHEN and CDR2 SYDVKM. There are 15 residues in the CDR3. In nucleotides, the CDR3 is TGTGCCAGCAGTCCGCCCGGACAGGGTAATGAAAAACTGTTTTTT. Protein product: CASSPPGQGNEKLFF.

This clonotype was seen a handful of times. V is TRBV7-9 and J is TRBJ1-2; D remains ambiguous. The germline V gene encodes CDR1 SEHNR and CDR2 FQNEAQ (reference sequence). The length of the CDR3 is 14 residues. V was cut by 3 bases and J by 2 bases, with 10 bases left in between. CDR3 nucleotide sequence: TGTGCCAGCAGCTTTTTCCAGGAGAACTATGGCTACACCTTC. This codes for CASSFFQENYGYTF.

In its sample, this clonotype was seen a few times. Here the CDR3 reads CASSPGGSSNQPQHF. The CDR3 nucleotides read TGTGCCAGCAGCCCTGGGGGTTCTAGCAATCAGCCCCAGCATTTT. This chain joins TRBV12-3 or TRBV12-4 and TRBJ1-5; D may be TRBD1 (5 bases). The V gene lost 6 bases and the J gene lost 0 bases, with 12 bases spanning the gap. The CDR3 contains 15 residues.

The chain recombines TRBV19 with TRBJ1-2, with 9 positions matching TRBD1. Trimming took 6 bases from V and 8 from J; bases not matched to a gene: 10. The CDR3 sequence is 14 residues long. The germline CDR1 and CDR2 sequences are LNHDA and SQIVND (reference sequence). The CDR3 DNA reads as TGTGCCAGTAGCGAAATCGGGACAGGGTACGGCTACACCTTC. This sequence encodes CASSEIGTGYGYTF.

This clonotype was observed a few times. The J gene is TRBJ2-1, the V gene TRBV5-1, with D tentatively TRBD2 (6 bases). In germline, CDR1 is SGHRS, CDR2 YFSETQ. The CDR3 loop spans 16 amino acids. V gave up 4 bases and J gave up 0 bases, with 14 bases separating them. CDR3 nucleotide sequence: TGCGCCAGCAGCATAGCGGCCTTTATCTCCTACAATGAGCAGTTCTTC. Translated, it gives CASSIAAFISYNEQFF.

This clonotype was detected a few times. The chain has TRBV15 and TRBJ2-1; D may be TRBD2 (5 bases). Germline CDR1 LNHNV, CDR2 YYDKDF (reference sequence). The CDR3 runs 14 residues. The V and J ends lost 5 bases and 7 bases respectively, with 15 bases between them. The CDR3 nucleotides are TGTGCCACCAGCTCGACACCTAGAGGGAATGAGCAGTTCTTC. Residues: CATSSTPRGNEQFF.

The chain carries TRBV11-2 and TRBJ2-2; possible D gene TRBD1, 6 bases. Trimming left V 7 bases short and J 3 bases short, with 18 bases between. The germline V gene has CDR1 SGHAT and CDR2 FQNNGV. The CDR3 is made up of 16 amino acids. The CDR3 sequence is CASTPGQLGDTGELFF. DNA of the CDR3: TGTGCCAGCACCCCAGGACAGCTCGGGGACACCGGGGAGCTGTTTTTT.

This clonotype appeared many times. V and J are TRBV12-3 or TRBV12-4 and TRBJ1-5; no firm D call. The germline V and J ends were trimmed by 6 bases and 0 bases, with 9 bases remaining between them. The CDR3 spans 14 residues. This chain's CDR3 is CASRLSRSNQPQHF. CDR3 DNA sequence: TGTGCCAGCAGGTTGTCCCGTAGCAATCAGCCCCAGCATTTT.

This chain joins TRBV6-5 and TRBJ1-2, with 9 bases identical to TRBD1. This CDR3 comprises 15 residues. Trimming took 4 bases from V and 8 from J; bases not matched to a gene: 11. Germline CDR1 MNHEY, CDR2 SVGAGI. CDR3 coding DNA: TGTGCCAGCAGTTCTACCCCGGGACAGGGAAGGGGCTACACCTTC. It encodes CASSSTPGQGRGYTF.